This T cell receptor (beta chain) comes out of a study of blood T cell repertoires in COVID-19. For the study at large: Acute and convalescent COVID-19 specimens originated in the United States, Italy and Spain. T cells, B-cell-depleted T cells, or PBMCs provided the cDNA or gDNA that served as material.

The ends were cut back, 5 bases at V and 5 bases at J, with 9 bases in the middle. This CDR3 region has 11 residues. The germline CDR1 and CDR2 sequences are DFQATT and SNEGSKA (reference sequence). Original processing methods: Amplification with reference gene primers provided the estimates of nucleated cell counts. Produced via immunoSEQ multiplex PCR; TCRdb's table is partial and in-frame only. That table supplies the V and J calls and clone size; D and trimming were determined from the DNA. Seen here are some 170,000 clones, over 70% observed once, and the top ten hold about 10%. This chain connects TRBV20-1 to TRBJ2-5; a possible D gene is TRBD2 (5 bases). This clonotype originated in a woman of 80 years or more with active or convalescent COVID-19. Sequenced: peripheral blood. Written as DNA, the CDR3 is TGCAGTGCTGGGCAGCGGGAGACCCAGTACTTC. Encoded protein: CSAGQRETQYF.